Below, 16 T cell receptor beta chains from the same sample are listed, as sequenced in a study of radiotherapy plus CTLA-4 blockade in lung cancer. TCRdb's table, derived via immunoSEQ multiplex PCR, lists solely in-frame clones and lacks some. The table has tens of thousands of clones, 65% to 80% seen once. The specimen comprised peripheral blood, sampled from a patient treated with radiotherapy plus ipilimumab. The receptors come from a human donor with non-small cell lung cancer who had a complete response to radiotherapy plus ipilimumab.

A single count supports this clone. This chain connects TRBV23-1 to TRBJ2-7, with TRBD1 matching 7 bases. TRBV23-1 counts as an open reading frame of uncertain function. This CDR3 is built from 17 residues. Trimming removed 4 bases from V and 2 bases from J; junction bases left unmatched: 14. Written as DNA, the CDR3 is TGCGCCAGCAGTCGATCCTCGACAGGGTACGAAACCTACGAGCAGTACTTC. Translation gives CASSRSSTGYETYEQYF.

The rearrangement joins TRBV19 to TRBJ1-6; a possible D gene is TRBD1 (6 bases). Trimming left V 11 bases short and J 8 bases short, with 16 bases between. This CDR3 is built from 13 residues. Germline CDR1 and CDR2: LNHDA and SQIVND (reference sequence). The CDR3, as DNA: TGTGCCGCCAAACAGGGTTCTGATTCACCCCTCCACTTT. Amino acid sequence: CAAKQGSDSPLHF.

The rearrangement joins TRBV6-1 to TRBJ1-5, with D possibly matching TRBD1 (6 bases). CDR3 length: 14 residues. With 2 bases removed from V and 14 bases from J, the gap between germline ends came to 19 bases. CDR1 is MNHNS and CDR2 is SASEGT in the germline V gene. For the CDR3, the DNA is TGTGCCAGCAGTGAAACAGGGTCCCCGGCGGGCAAGCATTTT. Its translation: CASSETGSPAGKHF.

J is TRBJ2-7 and V is TRBV30; D possibly corresponds to TRBD1 (5 bases). Looked up from germline, CDR1 is GTSNPN and CDR2 is SVGIG (reference sequence). Trimming left V 1 base short and J 3 bases short, with 7 bases between. CDR3 length equals 12 residues. The CDR3, as DNA: TGTGCCTGGAGTGCAGGGCTCTACGAGCAGTACGTC. Protein product: CAWSAGLYEQYV.

The chain carries TRBV7-2 and TRBJ2-1; 13 bases map to TRBD2. Germline V gene sequence: CDR1 SGHTA, CDR2 FQGNSA. The trim removed 1 base at V and 9 bases at J, leaving 12 bases unmatched. The CDR3 consists of 18 residues. The CDR3 bases are TGTGCCAGCAGCTTAGTTTCGGGGGGGACTAGCGGGATCGCTGAGCAGTTCTTC. Protein: CASSLVSGGTSGIAEQFF.

The chain recombines TRBV27 with TRBJ2-7; 8 positions agree with TRBD1. CDR1 is MNHEY, CDR2 SMNVEV, per germline (reference sequence). CDR3 length: 13 amino acids. Trimming removed 5 bases from V and 9 bases from J; junction bases left unmatched: 9. This CDR3 reads CASSLNQGAWQYF. DNA for the CDR3: TGTGCCAGCAGTCTCAACCAGGGGGCATGGCAGTACTTC.

V and J are TRBV27 and TRBJ2-2; 8 nucleotides agree with TRBD1. V shed 3 bases and J 4 bases; nucleotides not matched to a gene: 4. This CDR3 is built from 15 residues. CDR1 is MNHEY, CDR2 SMNVEV, per germline (reference sequence). The CDR3 DNA reads as TGTGCCAGCAGTTTGAGAACAGGGGGCACCGGGGAGCTGTTTTTT. Translated: CASSLRTGGTGELFF.

V usage is TRBV2 and J usage is TRBJ1-4, with 8 bases fitting TRBD1. This CDR3 spans 14 amino acids. Losses at the gene ends were 1 base for V and 6 bases for J; bases not matched to a gene: 1. Germline V gives CDR1 SNHLY, CDR2 FYNNEI. The CDR3 sequence: CASSEGTGYEKLFF. The DNA for the CDR3 is TGTGCCAGCAGTGAAGGGACAGGGTATGAAAAACTGTTTTTT.

The rearrangement links TRBV19 to TRBJ2-1; TRBD2 matches 7 bases. V gave up 7 bases and J gave up 6 bases; unmatched junction bases: 15. The length of the CDR3 is 16 residues. Germline lookup yields CDR1 LNHDA and CDR2 SQIVND (reference sequence). CDR3 amino acids: CASTPRHSGLINEQFF. For the CDR3, the DNA is TGTGCCAGTACACCTCGGCATAGCGGGCTAATCAATGAGCAGTTCTTC.

The rearrangement uses TRBV2 and TRBJ2-7, with 10 bases fitting TRBD1. V shed 8 bases, J shed 5 bases, and the junction held 6 bases outside the gene matches. CDR1 is SNHLY, CDR2 FYNNEI, per germline. The CDR3 totals 13 residues. The CDR3 protein is CASSGQGTHEQYF. For the CDR3, the DNA is TGTGCCAGCTCGGGACAGGGGACGCACGAGCAGTACTTC.

The chain couples TRBV30 to TRBJ1-5, with TRBD1 identical over 9 bases. The CDR3 has 15 residues. The germline CDR1 and CDR2 sequences are GTSNPN and SVGIG (reference sequence). The J segment lost 7 bases and the V segment lost 2 bases, leaving 9 bases of the junction unmatched. In DNA form, the CDR3 reads TGTGCCTGGAGTAACCCGGGACAGGGTGGGCAGCCCCAGCATTTT. Translated: CAWSNPGQGGQPQHF.

The J gene is TRBJ2-5, the V gene TRBV19; 13 bases map to TRBD2. The CDR3 covers 16 residues. V was pared by 9 bases and J by 2 bases, with 9 bases of the junction left unmatched. Germline V CDR1 and CDR2: LNHDA, SQIVND (reference sequence). The CDR3 coding sequence is TGTGCCAGCCAAAGGACTAGCGGGAGCCAGCAAGAGACCCAGTACTTC. It encodes CASQRTSGSQQETQYF.

The chain joins TRBV11-2 to TRBJ2-5; D possibly corresponds to TRBD2 (6 bases). V lost 3 bases, J lost 4 bases, and 12 bases lay in between. The CDR3 runs 14 residues. Germline CDR1 SGHAT, CDR2 FQNNGV. Here the CDR3 reads CASSFQGGPETQYF. CDR3 nucleotide sequence: TGTGCCAGCAGCTTCCAGGGAGGACCAGAGACCCAGTACTTC. The full variable domain, rest sourced from reference TRBV11-2 and TRBJ2-5, is EAGVAQSPRYKIIEKRQSVAFWCNPISGHATLYWYQQILGQGPKLLIQFQNNGVVDDSQLPKDRFSAERLKGVDSTLKIQPAKLEDSAVYLCASSFQGGPETQYFGPGTRLLVL.

The gene calls are TRBV6-4 and TRBJ2-7; a possible D gene is TRBD2 (5 bases). V was cut by 8 bases and J by 4 bases, with 9 bases left in between. Germline CDR1 reads MRHNA; CDR2 reads SNTAGT. The CDR3 is made up of 11 amino acids. This chain's CDR3 is CASCGSYEQYV. CDR3 coding DNA: TGTGCCAGCTGCGGGTCGTACGAGCAGTACGTC.

As DNA, the CDR3 is TGTGCCAGCAGCGTAGCAGGGCCTCCCTACAATGAGCAGTTCTTC. The encoded protein is CASSVAGPPYNEQFF. The V call is TRBV9, the J call TRBJ2-1, with D perhaps matching TRBD1 (5 bases). CDR3 size: 15 residues. The germline CDR1 and CDR2 sequences are SGDLS and YYNGEE. Trimming took 0 bases from V and 2 from J, leaving 9 bases between them. The variable domain in full, with the rest retrieved from reference TRBV9 and TRBJ2-1, is DSGVTQTPKHLITATGQRVTLRCSPRSGDLSVYWYQQSLDQGLQFLIQYYNGEERAKGNILERFSAQQFPDLHSELNLSSLELGDSALYFCASSVAGPPYNEQFFGPGTRLTVL.

V is TRBV5-1 and J is TRBJ1-1; TRBD1 is a possible D gene (5 bases). V was pared by 1 base and J by 1 base, with 11 bases between. This CDR3 has 15 amino acids. CDR1 and CDR2 from the germline V gene are SGHRS and YFSETQ. The CDR3 spells CASSLLPDKNTEAFF. Written as DNA, the CDR3 is TGCGCCAGCAGCTTGCTCCCGGACAAGAACACTGAAGCTTTCTTT.